This T cell receptor (beta chain) emerged from a study of chemoradiotherapy in HPV16-positive cancers. Study information: Functional T-cell assays on a couple of HPV16-positive patients' cells defined candidate HPV-specific clones and common TCR motifs. Notes on the study in general: Functional assays defining HPV-specific T cells used only a couple of HPV16-positive patients. For HPV16-positive patients, expanding HPV-responsive T cells associated with longer recurrence-free survival.

The method was immunoSEQ multiplex PCR; TCRdb's version includes in-frame clones alone and lacks a portion of them. The profile shows about 7,000 clones, 65% to 90% of them singletons. As for this clone: Its specificity is unknown.

Here the sequenced sample was tumor tissue, taken from a patient who underwent chemoradiotherapy. The sequence was obtained from a human donor with HPV-associated anogenital cancer.

The CDR3 spells CASSVSQGSNTEAFF. DNA of the CDR3: TGCGCCAGCAGCGTCTCACAGGGATCGAACACTGAAGCTTTCTTT. The V and J genes are TRBV5-1 and TRBJ1-1, with a possible D match to TRBD1 (6 bases). The germline V gene has CDR1 SGHRS and CDR2 YFSETQ. Trimming removed 4 bases from V and 1 base from J, with 14 bases in between. The CDR3 has 15 amino acids.